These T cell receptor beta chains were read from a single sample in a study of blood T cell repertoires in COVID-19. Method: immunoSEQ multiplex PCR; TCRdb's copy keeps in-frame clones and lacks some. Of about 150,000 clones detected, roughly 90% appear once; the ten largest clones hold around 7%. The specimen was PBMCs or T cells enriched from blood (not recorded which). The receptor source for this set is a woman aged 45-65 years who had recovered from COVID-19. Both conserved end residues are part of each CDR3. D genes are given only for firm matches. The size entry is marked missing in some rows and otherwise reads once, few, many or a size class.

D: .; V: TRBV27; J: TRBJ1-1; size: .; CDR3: CASSLSPRGIAEAFF; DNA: TGTGCCAGCAGTTTATCTCCCAGGGGAATCGCTGAAGCTTTCTTT
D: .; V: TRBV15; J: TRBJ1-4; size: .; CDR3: CATSRDRVGEKLFF; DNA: TGTGCCACCAGCAGAGACAGGGTTGGCGAAAAACTGTTTTTT
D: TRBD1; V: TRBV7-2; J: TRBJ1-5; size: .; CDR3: CASNRGRNQPQHF; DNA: TGTGCCAGCAACAGGGGGCGGAATCAGCCCCAGCATTTT
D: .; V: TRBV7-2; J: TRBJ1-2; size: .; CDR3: CASRRDLGAANYGYTF; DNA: TGTGCCAGCAGAAGGGACCTGGGGGCAGCTAACTATGGCTACACCTTC
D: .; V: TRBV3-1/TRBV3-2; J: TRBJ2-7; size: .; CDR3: CASSQFETVFTGQYF; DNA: TGTGCCAGCAGCCAGTTTGAGACAGTTTTTACCGGGCAGTACTTC
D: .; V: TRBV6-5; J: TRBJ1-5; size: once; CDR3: CASRGTGLGQPQHF; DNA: TGTGCCAGCCGGGGTACCGGGTTAGGGCAGCCCCAGCATTTT
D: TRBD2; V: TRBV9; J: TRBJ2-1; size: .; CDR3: CASSGGNSGGANEQFF; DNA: TGTGCCAGCAGCGGGGGGAATAGCGGGGGGGCCAATGAGCAGTTCTTC
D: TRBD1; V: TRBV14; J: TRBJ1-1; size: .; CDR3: CASSLYRGLDTEAFF; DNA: TGTGCCAGCAGCCTATACAGGGGGCTAGACACTGAAGCTTTCTTT
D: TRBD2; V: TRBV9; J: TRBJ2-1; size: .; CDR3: CASSPAWTRGNEQFF; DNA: TGTGCCAGCAGCCCCGCCTGGACTAGAGGCAATGAGCAGTTCTTC
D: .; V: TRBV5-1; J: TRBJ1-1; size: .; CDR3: CASSLLVDTEAFF; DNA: TGCGCCAGCAGTCTCTTGGTAGACACTGAAGCTTTCTTT
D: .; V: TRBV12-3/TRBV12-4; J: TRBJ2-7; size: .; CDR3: CASSLVSEQYF; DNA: TGTGCCAGCAGTTTAGTGAGTGAGCAGTACTTC
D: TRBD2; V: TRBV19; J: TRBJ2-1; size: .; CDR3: CASSPKRGTYNEQFF; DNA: TGTGCCAGTAGTCCTAAGCGGGGTACCTACAATGAGCAGTTCTTC
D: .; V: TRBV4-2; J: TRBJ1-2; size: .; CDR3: CASSQVGDKGGYGYTF; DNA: TGTGCCAGCAGCCAAGTAGGGGATAAGGGAGGTTATGGCTACACCTTC
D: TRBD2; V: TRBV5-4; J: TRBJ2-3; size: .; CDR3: CASSSHGLAGTDTQYF; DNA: TGTGCCAGCAGTTCTCACGGACTAGCGGGGACAGATACGCAGTATTTT
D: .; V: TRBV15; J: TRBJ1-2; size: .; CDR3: CATSRDSVYGYTF; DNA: TGTGCCACCAGCAGAGACTCGGTCTATGGCTACACCTTC
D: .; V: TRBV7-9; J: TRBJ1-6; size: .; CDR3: CASSLSGGMSYNSPLHF; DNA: TGTGCCAGCAGCTTATCTGGGGGCATGTCCTATAATTCACCCCTCCACTTT
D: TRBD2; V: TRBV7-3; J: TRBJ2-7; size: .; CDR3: CASSYGTSGSAYEQYF; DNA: TGTGCCAGCAGCTACGGGACTAGCGGGTCGGCCTACGAGCAGTACTTC
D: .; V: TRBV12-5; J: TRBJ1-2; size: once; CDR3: CASGSTPPAAAPNYGYTF; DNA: TGTGCTAGTGGTTCGACCCCACCAGCAGCGGCTCCTAACTATGGCTACACCTTC
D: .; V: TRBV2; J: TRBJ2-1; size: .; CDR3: CASSPILDEQFF; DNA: TGTGCCAGCAGTCCCATACTAGATGAGCAGTTCTTC
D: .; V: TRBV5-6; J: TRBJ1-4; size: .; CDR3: CASSLGRGFTDEKLFF; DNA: TGTGCCAGCAGCTTGGGACGGGGTTTCACTGATGAAAAACTGTTTTTT
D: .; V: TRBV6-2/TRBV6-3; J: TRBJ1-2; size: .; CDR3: CASSLLYGYTF; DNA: TGTGCCAGCAGTTTACTCTATGGCTACACCTTC
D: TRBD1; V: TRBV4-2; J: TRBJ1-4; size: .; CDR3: CASSQEGTGGKLFF; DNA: TGTGCCAGCAGCCAAGAAGGGACAGGGGGAAAACTGTTTTTT
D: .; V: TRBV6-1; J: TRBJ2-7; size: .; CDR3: CASSEAGRPSYEQYF; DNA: TGTGCCAGCAGTGAAGCGGGCAGGCCCTCCTACGAGCAGTACTTC
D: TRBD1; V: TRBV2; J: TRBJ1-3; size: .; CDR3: CASSETYRGDTIYF; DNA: TGTGCCAGCAGTGAGACTTACAGGGGCGACACCATATATTTT
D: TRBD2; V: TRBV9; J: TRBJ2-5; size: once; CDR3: CASSLLAGGVQETQYF; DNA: TGTGCCAGCAGCCTCCTAGCGGGGGGTGTTCAAGAGACCCAGTACTTC
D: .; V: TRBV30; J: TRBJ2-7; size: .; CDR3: CAWSTGTANYEQYF; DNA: TGTGCCTGGAGTACCGGGACTGCGAACTACGAGCAGTACTTC
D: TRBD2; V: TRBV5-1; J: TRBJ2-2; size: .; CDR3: CASSRGVNTGELFF; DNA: TGCGCCAGCAGCCGGGGGGTGAACACCGGGGAGCTGTTTTTT
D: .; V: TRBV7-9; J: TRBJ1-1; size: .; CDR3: CASSLVAGTNTEAFF; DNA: TGTGCCAGCAGCTTAGTTGCGGGGACGAACACTGAAGCTTTCTTT
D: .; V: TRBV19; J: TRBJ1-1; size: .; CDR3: CASGNSAGRAFF; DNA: TGTGCCAGCGGGAATTCGGCCGGCAGAGCTTTCTTT
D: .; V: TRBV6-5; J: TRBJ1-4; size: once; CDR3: CASSTRQENGLLFF; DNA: TGTGCCAGCAGTACGCGACAGGAGAATGGTTTGTTGTTTTTT
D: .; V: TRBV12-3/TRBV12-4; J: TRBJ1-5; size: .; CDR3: CASSYRGNQPQHF; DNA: TGTGCCAGCAGTTACAGGGGCAATCAGCCCCAGCATTTT
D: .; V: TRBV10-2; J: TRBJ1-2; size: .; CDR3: CASLPQGIGGYTF; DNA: TGCGCCAGCTTACCTCAGGGGATTGGTGGCTACACCTTC
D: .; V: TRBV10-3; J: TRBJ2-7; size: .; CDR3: CAISEPGSTYEQYF; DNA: TGTGCCATCAGTGAGCCCGGGAGCACCTACGAGCAGTACTTC
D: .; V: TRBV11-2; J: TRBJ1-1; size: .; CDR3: CASSLDFRQNTEAFF; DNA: TGTGCCAGCAGCTTAGATTTCAGACAGAACACTGAAGCTTTCTTT
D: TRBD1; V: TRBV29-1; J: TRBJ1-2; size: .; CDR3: CSVGTGGAYGYTF; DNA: TGCAGCGTCGGGACAGGGGGCGCGTATGGCTACACCTTC
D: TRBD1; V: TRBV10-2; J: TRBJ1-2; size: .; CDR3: CATSPLTGGFYGYTF; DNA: TGCGCCACATCCCCTTTGACAGGGGGCTTCTATGGCTACACCTTC
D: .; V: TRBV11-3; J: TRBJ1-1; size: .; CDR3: CASSPRAGTEAFF; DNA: TGTGCCAGCAGCCCGAGAGCTGGCACTGAAGCTTTCTTT
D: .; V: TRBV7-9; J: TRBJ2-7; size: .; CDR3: CASSMNREQYF; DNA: TGTGCCAGCAGCATGAACCGGGAGCAGTACTTC
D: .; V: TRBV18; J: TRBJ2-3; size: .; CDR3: CASSPFADTQYF; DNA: TGTGCCAGCTCACCCTTCGCAGATACGCAGTATTTT
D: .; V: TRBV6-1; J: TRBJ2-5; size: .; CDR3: CASSEGLEGKTQYF; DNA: TGTGCCAGCAGTGAGGGTTTGGAGGGGAAGACCCAGTACTTC
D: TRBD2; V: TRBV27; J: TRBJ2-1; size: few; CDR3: CASSSLAGSSYNEQFF; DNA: TGTGCCAGCAGTTCTTTAGCGGGGAGCTCCTACAATGAGCAGTTCTTC
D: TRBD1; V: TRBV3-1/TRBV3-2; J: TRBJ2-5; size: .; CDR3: CASSPGQVETQYF; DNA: TGTGCCAGCAGCCCCGGACAGGTAGAGACCCAGTACTTC
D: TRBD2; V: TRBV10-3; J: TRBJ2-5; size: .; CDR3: CAISLAGGQETQYF; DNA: TGTGCCATCAGTTTGGCGGGGGGACAAGAGACCCAGTACTTC
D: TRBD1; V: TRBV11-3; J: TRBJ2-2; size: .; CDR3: CASITDRGDGELFF; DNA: TGTGCCAGCATCACCGACAGGGGAGACGGGGAGCTGTTTTTT